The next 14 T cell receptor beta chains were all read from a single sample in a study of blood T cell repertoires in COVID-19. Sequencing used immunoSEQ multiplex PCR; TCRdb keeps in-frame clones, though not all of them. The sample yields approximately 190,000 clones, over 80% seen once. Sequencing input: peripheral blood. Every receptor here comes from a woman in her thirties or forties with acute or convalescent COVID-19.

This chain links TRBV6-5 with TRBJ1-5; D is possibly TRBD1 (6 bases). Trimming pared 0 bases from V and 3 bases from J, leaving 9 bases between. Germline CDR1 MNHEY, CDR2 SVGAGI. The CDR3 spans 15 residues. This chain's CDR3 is CASSYSRQDNQPQHF. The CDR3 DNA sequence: TGTGCCAGCAGTTACTCGAGACAGGACAATCAGCCCCAGCATTTT.

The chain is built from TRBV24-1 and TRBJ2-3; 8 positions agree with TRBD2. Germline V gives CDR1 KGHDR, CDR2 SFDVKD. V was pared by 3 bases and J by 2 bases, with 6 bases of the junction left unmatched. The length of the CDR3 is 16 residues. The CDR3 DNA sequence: TGTGCCACCAGTGATGGAGCGGGAGTCTACACAGATACGCAGTATTTT. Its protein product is CATSDGAGVYTDTQYF.

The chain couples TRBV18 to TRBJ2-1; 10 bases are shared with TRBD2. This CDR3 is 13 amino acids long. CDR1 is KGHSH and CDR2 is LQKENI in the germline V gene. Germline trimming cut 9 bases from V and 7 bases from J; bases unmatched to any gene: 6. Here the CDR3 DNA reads TGTGCCAGTAAGCGGGGGGGCCTGAATGAGCAGTTCTTC. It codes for CASKRGGLNEQFF.

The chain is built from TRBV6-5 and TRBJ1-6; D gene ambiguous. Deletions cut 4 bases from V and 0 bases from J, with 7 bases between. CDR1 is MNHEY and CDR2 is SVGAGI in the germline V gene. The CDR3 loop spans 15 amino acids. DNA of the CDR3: TGTGCCAGCAGTTTGACAAACTCCTATAATTCACCCCTCCACTTT. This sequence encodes CASSLTNSYNSPLHF.

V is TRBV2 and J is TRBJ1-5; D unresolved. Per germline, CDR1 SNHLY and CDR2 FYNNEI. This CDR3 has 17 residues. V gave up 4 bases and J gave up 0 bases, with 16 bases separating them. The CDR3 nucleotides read TGTGCCAGCAGTGGTCGACCGGGCGGGTATAGCAATCAGCCCCAGCATTTT. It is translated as CASSGRPGGYSNQPQHF.

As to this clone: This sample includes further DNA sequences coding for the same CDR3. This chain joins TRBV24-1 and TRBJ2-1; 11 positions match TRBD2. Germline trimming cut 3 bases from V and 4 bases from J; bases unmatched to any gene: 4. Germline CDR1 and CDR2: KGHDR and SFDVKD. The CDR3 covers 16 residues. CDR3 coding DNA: TGTGCCACCAGTGATCCAACTAGCGGGGGTTACAATGAGCAGTTCTTC. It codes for CATSDPTSGGYNEQFF.

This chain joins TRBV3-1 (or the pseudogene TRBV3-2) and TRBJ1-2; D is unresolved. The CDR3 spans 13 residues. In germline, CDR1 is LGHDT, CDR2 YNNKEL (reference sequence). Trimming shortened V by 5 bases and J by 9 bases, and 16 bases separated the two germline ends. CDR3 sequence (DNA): TGTGCCAGCAGCGTCGGGGATGGACGACGCTACACCTTC. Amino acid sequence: CASSVGDGRRYTF.

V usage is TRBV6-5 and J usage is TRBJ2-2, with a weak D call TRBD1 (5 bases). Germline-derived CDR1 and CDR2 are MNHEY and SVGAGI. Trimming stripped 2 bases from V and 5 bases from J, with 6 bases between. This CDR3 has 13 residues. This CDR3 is CASSYPGTGELFF. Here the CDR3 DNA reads TGTGCCAGCAGTTACCCAGGGACCGGGGAGCTGTTTTTT.

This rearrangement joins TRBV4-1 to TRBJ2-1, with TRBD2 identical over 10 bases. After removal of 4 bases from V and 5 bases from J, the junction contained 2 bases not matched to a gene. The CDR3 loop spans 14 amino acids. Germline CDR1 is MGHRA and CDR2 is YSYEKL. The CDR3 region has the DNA TGCGCCAGCAGCCTCGGACTAGCGGACAATGAGCAGTTCTTC. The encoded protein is CASSLGLADNEQFF.

CDR3 sequence: CASSRGGMSEQYF. In DNA, the CDR3 is TGTGCCAGCAGCCGAGGGGGCATGTCCGAGCAGTACTTC. The V call is TRBV4-2, the J call TRBJ2-7; TRBD1 matches 7 bases. V trimming: 4 bases; J trimming: 6 bases; junction bases outside the gene matches: 6. The CDR3 contains 13 residues. CDR1 and CDR2 (germline): LGHNA, YNFKEQ.

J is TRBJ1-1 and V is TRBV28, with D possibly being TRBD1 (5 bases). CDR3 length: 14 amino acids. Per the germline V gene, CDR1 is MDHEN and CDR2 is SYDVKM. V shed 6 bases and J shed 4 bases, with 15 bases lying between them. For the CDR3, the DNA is TGTGCCAGCAGCCCAGGGTCCCAAGGCACTGAAGCTTTCTTT. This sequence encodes CASSPGSQGTEAFF.

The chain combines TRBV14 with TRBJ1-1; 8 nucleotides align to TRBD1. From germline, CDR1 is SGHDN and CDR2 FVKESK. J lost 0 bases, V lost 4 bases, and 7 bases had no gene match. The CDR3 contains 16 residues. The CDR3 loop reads CASSLRQGTMNTEAFF. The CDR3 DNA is TGTGCCAGCAGCCTGCGACAGGGGACCATGAACACTGAAGCTTTCTTT.

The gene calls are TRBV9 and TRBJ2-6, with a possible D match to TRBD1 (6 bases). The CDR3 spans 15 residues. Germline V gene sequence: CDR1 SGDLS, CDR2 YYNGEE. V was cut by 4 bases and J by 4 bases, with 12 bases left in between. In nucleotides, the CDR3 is TGTGCCAGCAGCATACAGGGAACCGGGGCCAACGTCCTGACTTTC. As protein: CASSIQGTGANVLTF.

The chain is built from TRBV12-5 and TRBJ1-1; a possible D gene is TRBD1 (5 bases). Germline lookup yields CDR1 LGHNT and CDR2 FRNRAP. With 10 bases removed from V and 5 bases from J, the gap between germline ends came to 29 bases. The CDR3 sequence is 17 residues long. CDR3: CAMEQPTATLAGTEAFF. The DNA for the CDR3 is TGTGCTATGGAGCAACCGACAGCCACCCTTGCAGGGACTGAAGCTTTCTTT. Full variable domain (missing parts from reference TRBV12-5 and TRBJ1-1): DARVTQTPRHKVTEMGQEVTMRCQPILGHNTVFWYRQTMMQGLELLAYFRNRAPLDDSGMPKDRFSAEMPDATLATLKIQPSEPRDSAVYFCAMEQPTATLAGTEAFFGQGTRLTVV.